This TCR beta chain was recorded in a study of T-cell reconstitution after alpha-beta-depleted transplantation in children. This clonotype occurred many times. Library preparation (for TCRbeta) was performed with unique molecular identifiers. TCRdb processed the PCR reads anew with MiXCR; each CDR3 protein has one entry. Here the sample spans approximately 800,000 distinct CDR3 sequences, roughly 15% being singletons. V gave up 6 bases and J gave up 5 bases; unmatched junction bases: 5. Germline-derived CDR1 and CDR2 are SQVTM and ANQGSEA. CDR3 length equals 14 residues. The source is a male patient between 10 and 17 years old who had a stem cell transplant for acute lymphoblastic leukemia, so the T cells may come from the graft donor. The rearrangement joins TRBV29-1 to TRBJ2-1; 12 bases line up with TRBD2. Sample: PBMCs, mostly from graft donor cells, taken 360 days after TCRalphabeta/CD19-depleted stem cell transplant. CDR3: CSVQTSGSHNEQFF. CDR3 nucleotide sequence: TGCAGCGTGCAGACTAGCGGGAGCCACAATGAGCAGTTCTTC.